A selection of T cell receptor beta chains follows, all from one sample in a study of OX40 agonist ivuxolimab in advanced cancers. The repertoire was sequenced with immunoSEQ multiplex PCR; TCRdb's copy has only in-frame clones and lacks some. The table includes tens of thousands of clones, around 84% detected once. The specimen was CD4+ or CD8+ T cells sorted from blood, collected in a trial of the OX40 agonist ivuxolimab. The origin of the receptors is an adult with an advanced solid tumor such as melanoma, head and neck, liver or kidney cancer. Each CDR3 is given with its conserved first and last residue. A D gene is named only where the DNA matches it firmly. Rows may omit the clone size; those that give it use once, few, many or a size class.

cdr3_nt cdr3_aa j_call v_call clone_size d_call
TGTGCCAGCAGCCAAGCTGCAGGGTGGGGCGAGCAGTACTTC CASSQAAGWGEQYF TRBJ2-7 TRBV14 - -
TGCGCCAGCAGCTTAAGGCTGAACGCTGAAGCTTTCTTT CASSLRLNAEAFF TRBJ1-1 TRBV5-1 once -
TGTGCCAGCAGCACTACAGGAGGAAGCTCCTACGAGCAGTACTTC CASSTTGGSSYEQYF TRBJ2-7 TRBV7-9 - -
TGTGCCAGCAGTTACATCCCGGCGGCTGGGGCCAACGTCCTGACTTTC CASSYIPAAGANVLTF TRBJ2-6 TRBV6-5 - -
TGTGCCAGTAGTTCCTTCAGTAATTCACCCCTCCACTTT CASSSFSNSPLHF TRBJ1-6 TRBV19 once -
TGCGCCAGCAGCTTGAGAGACAACCAAGAGACCCAGTACTTC CASSLRDNQETQYF TRBJ2-5 TRBV5-1 few -
TGTGCCAGCAGCCCCCAAACAGATAGGCTTTTCTTC CASSPQTDRLFF TRBJ2-1 TRBV5-4 - -
TGCGCCAGCAGCCGGCAGGGGACCACAGATACGCAGTATTTT CASSRQGTTDTQYF TRBJ2-3 TRBV5-1 - -
TGTGCCAGCAGACTAACAGATACGCAGTATTTT CASRLTDTQYF TRBJ2-3 TRBV6-6 - -
TGTGCCAGCAGAGCACTAGCGGGGGCCGTAGACAAAAACATTCAGTACTTC CASRALAGAVDKNIQYF TRBJ2-4 TRBV2 once TRBD2
TGTGCCAGCAGTTACTCCCAGGGCGGTTCACCCCTCCACTTT CASSYSQGGSPLHF TRBJ1-6 TRBV6-6 - -
TGTGCCAGCAGCTTGTTCGTGGGGATGGGGAGCTATGGCTACACCTTC CASSLFVGMGSYGYTF TRBJ1-2 TRBV7-8 - -
TGTGCCAGCAGCCAAACGACAGGGAGCTCTGGGGCCAACGTCCTGACTTTC CASSQTTGSSGANVLTF TRBJ2-6 TRBV4-2 once TRBD1
TGTGCCAGCAGTTACTCCCGAAGTTTTAGGTCCTACGAGCAGTACTTC CASSYSRSFRSYEQYF TRBJ2-7 TRBV6-5 - -
TGTGCCAGCAGTTACTCAGACAGGGCGGTTTACGAGCAGTACTTC CASSYSDRAVYEQYF TRBJ2-7 TRBV6-5 - TRBD1
TGCGCCAGCAGCTTGGTGTTTGGGACAGGGGTAGGGGACACTGAAGCTTTCTTT CASSLVFGTGVGDTEAFF TRBJ1-1 TRBV5-1 - TRBD1
TGTGCCACCAGCAGAGCAGGGGATTATAGCAATCAGCCCCAGCATTTT CATSRAGDYSNQPQHF TRBJ1-5 TRBV15 - -
TGTGCCAGCCAACGGACAGGGGTTTTGGGTGGCTACACCTTC CASQRTGVLGGYTF TRBJ1-2 TRBV6-1 once TRBD1
TGTGCCACCAGCAGAGAGCGGGGGGGGTCGGCCCGGGGAAATGAGCAGTTCTTC CATSRERGGSARGNEQFF TRBJ2-1 TRBV15 - TRBD2
TGTGCCAGCAGTTACGAGGGGTACTTGAACGGGAATTTCTTATATTTT CASSYEGYLNGNFLYF TRBJ1-5 TRBV6-5 - -
TGCGCCAGCAGCTTGGTGCCGGGTAATGAGCAGTTCTTC CASSLVPGNEQFF TRBJ2-1 TRBV5-1 - -
TGCGCCAGCAGCCAAAGCGGACGTAAGCCAGATACGCAGTATTTT CASSQSGRKPDTQYF TRBJ2-3 TRBV5-1 - -
TGCAGCGTTAGTGGCACCGTCCAAGAGACCCAATACTTC CSVSGTVQETQYF TRBJ2-5 TRBV29-1 - -
TGTGCCAGCAGCACTACCGGGACTCACTACGAGCAGTACTTC CASSTTGTHYEQYF TRBJ2-7 TRBV11-2 - -
TGCAGCGTCGTACCGGCGAGGGGTCGGGATACGCAGTATTTT CSVVPARGRDTQYF TRBJ2-3 TRBV29-1 - -
TGTGCCAGCAGCTTAACCGACGCGCGTAATGAAAAACTGTTTTTT CASSLTDARNEKLFF TRBJ1-4 TRBV7-9 - -
TGTGCCACCTCGACAGCCGATGAAAAACTGTTTTTT CATSTADEKLFF TRBJ1-4 TRBV7-8 - -
TGCGCCAGCAGCCACTCACGGAGGGGACCGAACACTGAAGCTTTCTTT CASSHSRRGPNTEAFF TRBJ1-1 TRBV4-1 - -
TGTGCCAGCAGCCTTACAGCGGGACCCCAAGAGACCCAGTACTTC CASSLTAGPQETQYF TRBJ2-5 TRBV14 - TRBD2
TGTGCCAGCAGCGCCAAATCCGTTAGGGCTGAAGCTTTCTTT CASSAKSVRAEAFF TRBJ1-1 TRBV7-8 - -
TGTGCCAGCATGTCGACAGGGGGTGGTGATACGCAGTATTTT CASMSTGGGDTQYF TRBJ2-3 TRBV6-1 - TRBD1
TGTGCCAGCTCACCACCGCAGGGGGGATCCTCTGGAAACACCATATATTTT CASSPPQGGSSGNTIYF TRBJ1-3 TRBV18 - TRBD1
TGTGCCAGCAGCTCCCCGACTAGCGGGGCCCAAGAGACCCAGTACTTC CASSSPTSGAQETQYF TRBJ2-5 TRBV7-8 - TRBD2
TGTGCCAGTAATAGCGGGGGGCCTACAGATACGCAGTATTTT CASNSGGPTDTQYF TRBJ2-3 TRBV19 - TRBD2
TGTGCCAGCAGCTTAGTGGGACAGGGGTCCTCCTACGAGCAGTACTTC CASSLVGQGSSYEQYF TRBJ2-7 TRBV7-9 once TRBD1
TGCGCCAGCAGCTTGCCATCGAACACTGAAGCTTTCTTT CASSLPSNTEAFF TRBJ1-1 TRBV5-1 once -